The 28 T cell receptor beta chains below were found in one sample sequenced in a study of cytomegalovirus exposure and HLA in healthy donors. Using immunoSEQ multiplex PCR, the repertoire was profiled, and TCRdb retains in-frame clones only, with some absent. The table records 100,000 to 120,000 clones, roughly 86% of them present only once. Sequencing was done on a sample of PBMCs. The receptors derive from a woman aged 18 to 35 in good health and CMV-seropositive.

V and J are TRBV28 and TRBJ2-7; the D gene is possibly TRBD1 (6 bases). The CDR3 length is 13 residues. Deletions cut 5 bases from V and 3 bases from J, with 11 bases between. The germline V gene has CDR1 MDHEN and CDR2 SYDVKM. CDR3 protein: CASSTGLNYEQYF. The CDR3 DNA follows: TGTGCCAGCAGTACAGGGTTGAACTACGAGCAGTACTTC.

This chain uses TRBV10-3 with TRBJ2-5; 7 nucleotides line up with TRBD1. The CDR3 totals 16 residues. From germline, CDR1 is ENHRY and CDR2 SYGVKD. Trimming at V came to 6 bases and at J to 2 bases, leaving 12 bases not matched to a gene. As DNA, the CDR3 is TGTGCCATCAGGTCGGGTGACAGGGCGACTCAAGAGACCCAGTACTTC. This encodes CAIRSGDRATQETQYF.

The rearrangement uses TRBV27 and TRBJ2-2; 7 bases map to TRBD1. The V and J ends lost 5 bases and 4 bases, in that order; junction bases with no gene match: 4. The CDR3 has 14 residues. In germline, CDR1 is MNHEY, CDR2 SMNVEV (reference sequence). The CDR3 here is CASSLRDSTGELFF. The CDR3 DNA sequence: TGTGCCAGCAGTCTTAGGGACAGCACCGGGGAGCTGTTTTTT.

This chain links TRBV10-1 with TRBJ2-1; 10 nucleotides line up with TRBD2. With V trimmed by 5 bases and J by 6 bases, 7 bases remained unmatched. This CDR3 spans 15 amino acids. Germline V lookup: CDR1 WNHNN, CDR2 SYGVQD (reference sequence). CDR3 sequence: CASSPQRGGLNEQFF. CDR3 in DNA: TGCGCCAGCAGTCCCCAGCGGGGGGGCCTCAATGAGCAGTTCTTC.

This sequence joins TRBV29-1 and TRBJ2-5, with 8 bases identical to TRBD1. Germline CDR1 and CDR2: SQVTM and ANQGSEA. The CDR3 totals 15 residues. With 4 bases clipped from V and 4 bases from J, the junction kept 11 bases outside the gene matches. CDR3 sequence: CSVVGFQGAGETQYF. The CDR3 nucleotides read TGCAGCGTTGTCGGATTCCAGGGGGCAGGAGAGACCCAGTACTTC.

V and J are TRBV27 and TRBJ1-3; TRBD1 is a possible D gene (5 bases). V was pared by 5 bases and J by 3 bases, with 20 bases between. CDR3 size: 17 residues. CDR1 is MNHEY, CDR2 SMNVEV, per germline (reference sequence). CDR3 sequence (DNA): TGTGCCAGCAGTCCGGTGGGGGACTTGCAGGTTGGAAACACCATATATTTT. It codes for CASSPVGDLQVGNTIYF.

The rearrangement links TRBV21-1 to TRBJ1-3; the table names TRBD1, a call not compared with the DNA. TRBV21-1 is classified as a pseudogene. The CDR3 is 15 residues long. The CDR3 here is CASSKGGRAGNTIYF. As DNA, the CDR3 is TGTGCCAGCAGCAAAGGGGGCAGAGCTGGAAACACCATATATTTT.

The chain carries TRBV30 and TRBJ2-7, with 7 bases matching TRBD1. The CDR3 is 14 residues long. With 0 bases clipped from V and 5 bases from J, the junction kept 7 bases outside the gene matches. Germline CDR1 reads GTSNPN; CDR2 reads SVGIG (reference sequence). Written as DNA, the CDR3 is TGTGCCTGGAGTGTCAAGGGGGCCCTGGACGAGCAGTACTTC. Its protein is CAWSVKGALDEQYF.

CDR3 amino acids: CASSWGGNTEAFF. DNA of the CDR3: TGTGCCAGCAGCTGGGGGGGGAACACTGAAGCTTTCTTT. The chain uses TRBV28 and TRBJ1-1; D perhaps matches TRBD1 (5 bases). This CDR3 region has 13 residues. The V gene's germline CDR1 is MDHEN and CDR2 SYDVKM. The V end was cut by 6 bases, the J end by 1 base, with 9 bases between.

This clone was found a few times. The chain links TRBV19 to TRBJ2-7, with TRBD2 matching over 11 bases. CDR1 LNHDA and CDR2 SQIVND come from the germline V gene (reference sequence). CDR3 length: 16 amino acids. Losses at the gene ends were 1 base for V and 3 bases for J; bases not matched to a gene: 5. The CDR3: CASSIATGTSGYEQYF. DNA of the CDR3: TGTGCCAGTAGTATAGCCACCGGGACTAGCGGCTACGAGCAGTACTTC.

This clone was recorded once. The chain links TRBV6-6 to TRBJ1-5; 7 bases are shared with TRBD1. This CDR3 comprises 15 residues. CDR1 is MNHNY, CDR2 SVGAGI, per germline (reference sequence). V lost 2 bases and J lost 3; bases outside the gene matches: 4. CDR3 in amino acids: CASSYGDSINQPQHF. Written as DNA, the CDR3 is TGTGCCAGCAGTTACGGGGACAGTATCAATCAGCCCCAGCATTTT.

This clone was recorded only once. This chain links TRBV11-3 with TRBJ2-1, with TRBD2 identical over 13 bases. Germline V lookup: CDR1 SGHNT, CDR2 YENEEA. The CDR3 contains 15 residues. The V segment lost 4 bases and the J segment 6 bases; nucleotides outside the gene matches: 3. The CDR3 loop reads CASSSLAGGSNEQFF. The CDR3, as DNA: TGTGCCAGCAGCTCACTAGCGGGGGGGTCCAATGAGCAGTTCTTC.

The V gene is TRBV19, the J gene TRBJ1-2; no definite D call. In germline, CDR1 is LNHDA, CDR2 SQIVND (reference sequence). CDR3 length: 15 residues. Trimming cost V 3 bases and J 6 bases, with 17 bases left between them. CDR3 sequence (DNA): TGTGCCAGTAGTATGCGGAGGGAGAGACCTGATGGCTACACCTTC. Amino acids: CASSMRRERPDGYTF. Complete variable domain (other parts from reference TRBV19 and TRBJ1-2): DGGITQSPKYLFRKEGQNVTLSCEQNLNHDAMYWYRQDPGQGLRLIYYSQIVNDFQKGDIAEGYSVSREKKESFPLTVTSAQKNPTAFYLCASSMRRERPDGYTFGSGTRLTVV.

A few counts support this clone. This rearrangement joins TRBV30 to TRBJ1-5; unclear D gene. Germline V gene lookup returns CDR1 GTSNPN and CDR2 SVGIG (reference sequence). V was trimmed by 5 bases and J by 5 bases, leaving 7 bases between them. The length of the CDR3 is 11 residues. CDR3 coding DNA: TGTGCCTGGGCTAAAGATCAGCCCCAGCATTTT. Amino acids: CAWAKDQPQHF.

Notes on this clone: The sample has other DNA sequences that encode this CDR3 too. The chain couples TRBV6-1 to TRBJ2-7; 8 positions agree with TRBD1. CDR3 size: 14 residues. CDR1 MNHNS and CDR2 SASEGT come from the germline V gene. The ends lost 9 bases at V and 3 bases at J; junction bases unmatched: 10. CDR3 protein: CASSSAGTGYEQYF. In nucleotides, the CDR3 is TGTGCCAGTAGTTCCGCCGGGACAGGCTACGAGCAGTACTTC.

V and J are TRBV6-6 and TRBJ2-3, with 9 bases lining up with TRBD2. The V segment lost 6 bases and the J segment 5 bases; nucleotides outside the gene matches: 6. The CDR3 is made up of 14 amino acids. The V gene's germline CDR1 is MNHNY and CDR2 SVGAGI (reference sequence). CDR3 region: CASRKRGAIDTQYF. DNA for the CDR3: TGTGCCAGCAGAAAGCGGGGGGCCATAGATACGCAGTATTTT.

The CDR3, as DNA: TGTGCCACCAGCAGAGGACTAGCGGGGGGGCCTAGCACAGATACGCAGTATTTT. This translates into CATSRGLAGGPSTDTQYF. This sequence joins TRBV15 and TRBJ2-3; the match to TRBD2 covers 14 bases. The germline CDR1 and CDR2 sequences are LNHNV and YYDKDF (reference sequence). V gave up 1 base and J gave up 0 bases; unmatched junction bases: 3. CDR3 size: 18 residues.

The gene calls are TRBV29-1 and TRBJ1-3; D unclear. CDR3 length equals 12 residues. Germline V gene lookup returns CDR1 SQVTM and CDR2 ANQGSEA. Trimming left V 7 bases short and J 4 bases short, with 11 bases between. This chain's CDR3 is CSARDLGNTIYF. Written as DNA, the CDR3 is TGCAGCGCTCGGGATTTGGGAAACACCATATATTTT. The complete variable domain, with remaining parts taken from reference TRBV29-1 and TRBJ1-3, reads SAVISQKPSRDICQRGTSLTIQCQVDSQVTMMFWYRQQPGQSLTLIATANQGSEATYESGFVIDKFPISRPNLTFSTLTVSNMSPEDSSIYLCSARDLGNTIYFGEGSWLTVV.

The chain combines TRBV5-1 with TRBJ1-1; no clear D gene. This CDR3 spans 18 amino acids. V was clipped by 0 bases and J by 1 base, with 19 bases between them. Germline V gene sequence: CDR1 SGHRS, CDR2 YFSETQ. The CDR3 DNA is TGCGCCAGCAGCTTGGCATTCGCGGGTTCAATTTCGAACACTGAAGCTTTCTTT. This sequence encodes CASSLAFAGSISNTEAFF.

The V gene is TRBV11-2, the J gene TRBJ2-7; no reliable D call. Per the germline V gene, CDR1 is SGHAT and CDR2 is FQNNGV. This CDR3 is 16 amino acids long. The V gene lost 1 base and the J gene lost 0 bases, with 13 bases spanning the gap. Here the CDR3 reads CASSLGTSGSSYEQYF. As DNA, the CDR3 is TGTGCCAGCAGCTTAGGCACATCGGGTTCCTCCTACGAGCAGTACTTC. The whole variable domain, filled in from reference TRBV11-2 and TRBJ2-7, reads EAGVAQSPRYKIIEKRQSVAFWCNPISGHATLYWYQQILGQGPKLLIQFQNNGVVDDSQLPKDRFSAERLKGVDSTLKIQPAKLEDSAVYLCASSLGTSGSSYEQYFGPGTRLTVT.

This clone was counted once. This chain uses TRBV27 with TRBJ2-2; TRBD1 aligns across 10 bases. CDR3 length: 15 amino acids. The V gene's germline CDR1 is MNHEY and CDR2 SMNVEV (reference sequence). V was pared by 6 bases and J by 6 bases, with 7 bases of the junction left unmatched. This CDR3 reads CASSPGQGLAGELFF. The DNA for the CDR3 is TGTGCCAGCAGCCCGGGACAGGGGTTGGCCGGGGAGCTGTTTTTT.

The V gene is TRBV30, the J gene TRBJ1-1; D remains ambiguous. The germline V gene encodes CDR1 GTSNPN and CDR2 SVGIG (reference sequence). CDR3 length equals 16 residues. Trimming cost V 0 bases and J 1 base, with 15 bases left between them. The chain's CDR3 is CAWSVWSLPGNTEAFF. For the CDR3, the DNA is TGTGCCTGGAGTGTATGGTCCCTTCCCGGGAACACTGAAGCTTTCTTT.

CDR3: CAISADEPGQGSYEQYF. In nucleotides, the CDR3 is TGTGCCATCAGCGCCGACGAACCGGGACAGGGTTCCTACGAGCAGTACTTC. The chain is built from TRBV10-3 and TRBJ2-7; 9 bases are shared with TRBD1. CDR1 is ENHRY and CDR2 is SYGVKD in the germline V gene. Trimming at V came to 6 bases and at J to 1 base, leaving 13 bases not matched to a gene. This CDR3 is 17 amino acids long.

The V and J genes are TRBV7-6 and TRBJ2-1; 8 nucleotides match TRBD1. Trimming removed 5 bases from V and 7 bases from J; junction bases left unmatched: 13. CDR1 is SGHVS and CDR2 is FNYEAQ in the germline V gene. This CDR3 has 16 amino acids. The chain's CDR3 is CASSARPGQDINEQFF. The DNA of the CDR3 is TGTGCCAGCAGCGCTCGACCGGGACAGGATATTAATGAGCAGTTCTTC.

This sequence joins TRBV5-1 and TRBJ2-1, with TRBD2 matching over 10 bases. Trimming cost V 0 bases and J 8 bases; bases outside gene matches: 14. The CDR3 runs to 18 residues. The germline CDR1 and CDR2 sequences are SGHRS and YFSETQ. The CDR3 DNA reads as TGCGCCAGCAGCTTGGTTAGAACTAGCGGGAATTCTTTTGATGAGCAGTTCTTC. Translation gives CASSLVRTSGNSFDEQFF.

The gene calls are TRBV30 and TRBJ1-1; a weak D match, TRBD1 (5 bases). CDR1 is GTSNPN and CDR2 is SVGIG in the germline V gene (reference sequence). V lost 3 bases and J lost 0, with 14 bases in between. CDR3 length equals 15 residues. The CDR3 nucleotides are TGTGCCTGGAGGAGGGGAGGGTCGGTGAACACTGAAGCTTTCTTT. Protein: CAWRRGGSVNTEAFF.

The V gene is TRBV11-3, the J gene TRBJ1-2, with D perhaps matching TRBD1 (6 bases). CDR1 is SGHNT and CDR2 is YENEEA in the germline V gene. Trimming cost V 0 bases and J 6 bases, with 14 bases left between them. This CDR3 is 15 amino acids long. Here the CDR3 DNA reads TGTGCCAGCAGCTTAGACATGCAGGGGTACCATGGCTACACCTTC. Amino acids: CASSLDMQGYHGYTF.

As DNA, the CDR3 is TGTGCCACCAGCAGAAGGGGACTAGCTTTCTATGAGCAGTTCTTC. This encodes CATSRRGLAFYEQFF. The chain has TRBV15 and TRBJ2-1, with TRBD2 matching over 9 bases. Germline values: CDR1 LNHNV, CDR2 YYDKDF (reference sequence). V was pared by 2 bases and J by 8 bases, with 7 bases of the junction left unmatched. The CDR3 has 15 residues.